These 3 T cell receptor beta chains share one sample of origin, sequenced in a study of molecular identifiers for immune sequencing clone quantification. Via MiXCR, TCRdb re-called the PCR reads, giving one row per CDR3 protein. The sample holds hundreds of thousands of distinct CDR3 sequences, about 25% seen once. Sequencing input: naive CD8+ T cells from blood, with Jurkat cell RNA spiked in. Documented subset: FACS-sorted CD8+CD4-CCR7+CD45RA+ naive T cells. The receptors originated from a human donor in good health. Some libraries in this study had Jurkat cell RNA spiked in.

This clonotype was recorded a few times. A read error is possible here, since a much larger clone lies one base away. The V gene is TRBV23-1, the J gene TRBJ1-5; no clear D. TRBV23-1 is known as an ORF, though its function is uncertain. V shed 2 bases and J shed 5 bases, with 13 bases lying between them. The CDR3 sequence is 15 residues long. CDR3 nucleotides: TGCGCCAGCAGTCAAAGACGCAGGATGGATCAGCCCCAGCATTTT. This codes for CASSQRRRMDQPQHF.

This clonotype was counted at least ten times. Here the CDR3 DNA reads TGTGCCAGCAGTGCAGGGGGCCACAATCAGCCCCAGCATTTT. Encoded protein: CASSAGGHNQPQHF. The genes are TRBV6-7 and TRBJ1-5; TRBD1 aligns across 8 bases. TRBV6-7 is identified as an open reading frame with a role that is uncertain. The CDR3 covers 14 residues. The junction had 3 bases not matched to a gene; V was cut back by 5 bases and J by 3 bases.

Many counts were recorded for this clonotype. The chain carries TRBV7-8 and TRBJ1-5, with D maybe TRBD1 (6 bases). CDR1 SGHVS and CDR2 FQNEAQ come from the germline V gene. CDR3 length: 15 amino acids. The V gene lost 1 base and the J gene lost 6 bases, with 13 bases spanning the gap. CDR3 nucleotide sequence: TGTGCCAGCAGCTTAGAAGGGGGGGTCGGTCAGCCCCAGCATTTT. It codes for CASSLEGGVGQPQHF.